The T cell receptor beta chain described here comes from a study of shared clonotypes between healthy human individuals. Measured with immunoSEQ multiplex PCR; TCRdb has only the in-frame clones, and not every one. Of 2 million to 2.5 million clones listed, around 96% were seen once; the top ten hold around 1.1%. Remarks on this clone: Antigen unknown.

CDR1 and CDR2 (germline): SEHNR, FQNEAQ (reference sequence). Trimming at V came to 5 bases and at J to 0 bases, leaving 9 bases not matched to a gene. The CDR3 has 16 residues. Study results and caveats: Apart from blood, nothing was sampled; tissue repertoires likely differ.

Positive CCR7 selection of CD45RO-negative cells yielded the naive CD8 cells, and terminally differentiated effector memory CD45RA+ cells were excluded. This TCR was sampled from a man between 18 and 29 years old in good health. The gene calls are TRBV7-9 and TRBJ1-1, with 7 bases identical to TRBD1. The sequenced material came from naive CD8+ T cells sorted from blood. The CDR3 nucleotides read TGTGCCAGCAGCCGTGACAGGGAAAACATGAACACTGAAGCTTTCTTT. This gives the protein CASSRDRENMNTEAFF.